A selection of T cell receptor beta chains follows, all from one sample in a study of cytomegalovirus exposure and HLA in healthy donors. Generated by immunoSEQ multiplex PCR, the TCRdb table keeps only in-frame clones and is missing some. Of 65,000 to 80,000 clones listed, 94% are singletons. Sequencing input: PBMCs. Source of these receptors: a woman aged 18 to 35 in good health and CMV-seropositive. CDR3s include the opening cysteine and the closing phenylalanine or tryptophan. Fields, in order: D gene, V gene, J gene, clone size, CDR3 DNA, CDR3 protein. The D gene is left open where the match is weak. Rows may omit the clone size; those that give it use once, few, many or a size class.

NA	TRBV6-6	TRBJ2-7	once	TGTGCCAGCAGACCCCAGGGGGCGGGGGACGAGCAGTACTTC	CASRPQGAGDEQYF
TRBD1	TRBV7-9	TRBJ2-7	NA	TGTGCCAGCAGCCCTCAAACAGGGGGTCCCTCCTACGAGCAGTACTTC	CASSPQTGGPSYEQYF
TRBD1	TRBV2	TRBJ1-1	NA	TGTGCCAGCAGATCGACAGGGGGAGCTTTCTTT	CASRSTGGAFF
TRBD1	TRBV5-4	TRBJ1-1	NA	TGTGCCAGCAGCGAACCGGGACAGAGATTGAACACTGAAGCTTTCTTT	CASSEPGQRLNTEAFF
NA	TRBV7-9	TRBJ2-7	once	TGTGCCAGCAGCTTAAGTGCGGTCTCCTACGAGCAGTACTTC	CASSLSAVSYEQYF
NA	TRBV7-3	TRBJ2-2	NA	TGTGCCAGCAGCTGGGGAGCCACCGGGGAGCTGTTTTTT	CASSWGATGELFF
NA	TRBV19	TRBJ2-7	NA	TGTGCCAGTAGTATCACCTTAGGAGACGAGCAGTACTTC	CASSITLGDEQYF
NA	TRBV5-4	TRBJ2-1	NA	TGTGCCAACAATACGGGGGGCGCCAAGACCTACAATGAGCAGTTCTTC	CANNTGGAKTYNEQFF
NA	TRBV25-1	TRBJ2-7	NA	TGTGCCAGCAGTGACATCTACGAGCAGTACTTC	CASSDIYEQYF
TRBD2	TRBV15	TRBJ2-5	NA	TGTGCCACCAGCAGAGACGGGACTAGCGGGGCTAAAGAGACCCAGTACTTC	CATSRDGTSGAKETQYF
NA	TRBV7-9	TRBJ2-7	NA	TGTGCCAGCAGCTTACTCGGTTACGAGCAGTACTTC	CASSLLGYEQYF
TRBD1	TRBV7-4	TRBJ1-5	NA	TGTGCCAGCAGACCGAGACCCGACAGGGAAAATCAGCCCCAGCATTTT	CASRPRPDRENQPQHF
TRBD1	TRBV5-6	TRBJ2-7	NA	TGTGCCAGCAGCTCCGGGACAGGGTTCTACGAGCAGTACTTC	CASSSGTGFYEQYF
NA	TRBV29-1	TRBJ2-5	NA	TGCAGCGTGGGTACAGCTCCGCAAGAGACCCAGTACTTC	CSVGTAPQETQYF
NA	TRBV18	TRBJ2-3	NA	TGTGCCAGCTCGGATTATGGCCCGGGGATTGCAGATACGCAGTATTTT	CASSDYGPGIADTQYF
NA	TRBV19	TRBJ2-6	NA	TGTGCCAGTGGAACGGGGGGGGCCAACGTCCTGACTTTC	CASGTGGANVLTF
NA	TRBV18	TRBJ1-3	NA	TGTGCCAGCTCACCGGGCACCTACTCTGGAAACACCATATATTTT	CASSPGTYSGNTIYF
NA	TRBV21-1	TRBJ1-3	NA	TGTGCCAGCAGCAAAGAGGGGTACTCTGGAAACACCATATATTTT	CASSKEGYSGNTIYF
TRBD2	TRBV18	TRBJ2-7	NA	TGTGCCAGCTCACCACCGGCGGGAGCGGACTACGAGCAGTACTTC	CASSPPAGADYEQYF
NA	TRBV25-1	TRBJ1-5	NA	TGTGCCAGCAGTGGTGGGGCCAATCAGCCCCAGCATTTT	CASSGGANQPQHF
NA	TRBV4-1	TRBJ2-7	NA	TGCGCCAGCAGCCAAGTTTGGGCCCAGGCCTACGAGCAGTACTTC	CASSQVWAQAYEQYF
NA	TRBV9	TRBJ1-2	NA	TGTGCCAGCAGCGTAGGGAGAGGAATTGAGGGCTACACCTTC	CASSVGRGIEGYTF
TRBD2	TRBV11-2	TRBJ2-1	few	TGTGCCAGCAGCTCCTCTAGCGGGGGGGCCCCTGAGCAGTTCTTC	CASSSSSGGAPEQFF
TRBD1	TRBV4-2	TRBJ2-5	NA	TGTGCCAGCAGCCATCTAGGGACAGGAGAGACCCAGTACTTC	CASSHLGTGETQYF
NA	TRBV30	TRBJ2-7	NA	TGTGCCTGGAGTCTGGGCACTTACTACGAGCAGTACTTC	CAWSLGTYYEQYF
TRBD2	TRBV11-2	TRBJ2-1	NA	TGTGCCAGCAGCCCGACTAGCCATGAGCAGTTCTTC	CASSPTSHEQFF
NA	TRBV6-1	TRBJ2-2	once	TGTGCCAGCAGTGATGGAGGTACGAACACCGGGGAGCTGTTTTTT	CASSDGGTNTGELFF
TRBD1	TRBV6-1	TRBJ2-7	NA	TGTGCCAGCAGTGAGAGCCGGGACAGTCTCTACGAGCAGTACTTC	CASSESRDSLYEQYF
TRBD1	TRBV2	TRBJ2-2	NA	TGTGCCAGCAGCTTGGACAGGGCCAACACCGGGGAGCTGTTTTTT	CASSLDRANTGELFF
NA	TRBV4-1	TRBJ2-7	NA	TGCGCCAGCAGCCAAGACCGGACAGCCTACTACGAGCAGTACTTC	CASSQDRTAYYEQYF
NA	TRBV7-9	TRBJ1-2	NA	TGTGCCAGCAGCTTAGGGGCCTACACCTTC	CASSLGAYTF
TRBD2	TRBV7-3	TRBJ2-1	NA	TGTGCCAGCAGCCCCGGTCTGGGGGGGACGTACAATGAGCAGTTCTTC	CASSPGLGGTYNEQFF
TRBD1	TRBV19	TRBJ1-5	NA	TGTGCCAGTAGTCTCAGCCCGGGACAGGGTAAGGGTAGCAATCAGCCCCAGCATTTT	CASSLSPGQGKGSNQPQHF
NA	TRBV5-1	TRBJ1-2	NA	TGCGCCAGCAGCTTGGGACTGACGTCTAACTATGGCTACACCTTC	CASSLGLTSNYGYTF
TRBD1	TRBV19	TRBJ1-1	NA	TGTGCCAGTAGTATAGGACAGGGGGCCGTCGCTTTCTTT	CASSIGQGAVAFF
NA	TRBV30	TRBJ2-7	NA	TGTGCCTGGAGTGGTAGCGGAGACTACGAGCAGTACTTC	CAWSGSGDYEQYF
NA	TRBV6-1	TRBJ1-5	NA	TGTGCCAGCAGTGAAGGTTACAATCAGCCCCAGCATTTT	CASSEGYNQPQHF
TRBD2	TRBV10-3	TRBJ2-7	NA	TGTGCCACCTCATCTAGCGGCACCTACGAGCAGTACTTC	CATSSSGTYEQYF
TRBD1	TRBV27	TRBJ1-2	once	TGTGCCAGCAGTCCCACCGGGACAGGGTTTTATGGCTACACCTTC	CASSPTGTGFYGYTF
TRBD2	TRBV11-3	TRBJ2-3	NA	TGTGCCAGCAGCTTAGATCGATGGGGGCGGGGGGGCACAGATACGCAGTATTTT	CASSLDRWGRGGTDTQYF
TRBD1	TRBV2	TRBJ1-4	NA	TGTGCCTCTCACCCGGGACAGGATAATGAAAAACTGTTTTTT	CASHPGQDNEKLFF
TRBD1	TRBV5-8	TRBJ1-5	NA	TGTGCCAGCAGCCCCGGACAGGGCAATCAGCCCCAGCATTTT	CASSPGQGNQPQHF